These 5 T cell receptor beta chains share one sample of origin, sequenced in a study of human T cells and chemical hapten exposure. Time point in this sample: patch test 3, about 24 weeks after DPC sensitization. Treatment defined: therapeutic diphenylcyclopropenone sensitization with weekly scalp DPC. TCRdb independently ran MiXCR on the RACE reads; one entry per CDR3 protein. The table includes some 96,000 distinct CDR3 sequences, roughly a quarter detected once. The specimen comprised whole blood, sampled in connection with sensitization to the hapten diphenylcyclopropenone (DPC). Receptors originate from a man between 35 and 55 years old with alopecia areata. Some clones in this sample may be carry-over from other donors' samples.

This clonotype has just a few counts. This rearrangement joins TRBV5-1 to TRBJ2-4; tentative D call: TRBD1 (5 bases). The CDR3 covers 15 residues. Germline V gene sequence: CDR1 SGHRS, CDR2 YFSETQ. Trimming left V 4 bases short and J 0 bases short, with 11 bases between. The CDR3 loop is CASSHTDRAKNIQYF. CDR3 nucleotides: TGCGCCAGCAGCCATACAGACAGAGCCAAAAACATTCAGTACTTC.

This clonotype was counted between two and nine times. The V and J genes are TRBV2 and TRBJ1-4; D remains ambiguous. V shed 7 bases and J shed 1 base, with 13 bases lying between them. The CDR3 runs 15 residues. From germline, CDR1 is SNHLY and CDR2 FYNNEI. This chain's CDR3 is CASKTQTLTNEKLFF. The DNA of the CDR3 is TGTGCCAGCAAGACACAGACTTTAACTAATGAAAAACTGTTTTTT.

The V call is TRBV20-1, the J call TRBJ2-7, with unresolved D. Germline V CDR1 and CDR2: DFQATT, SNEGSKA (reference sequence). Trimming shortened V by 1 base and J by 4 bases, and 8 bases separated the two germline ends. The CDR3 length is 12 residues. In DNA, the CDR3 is TGCAGTGCTAGAGTAGACGGTTACGAGCAGTACTTC. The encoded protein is CSARVDGYEQYF.

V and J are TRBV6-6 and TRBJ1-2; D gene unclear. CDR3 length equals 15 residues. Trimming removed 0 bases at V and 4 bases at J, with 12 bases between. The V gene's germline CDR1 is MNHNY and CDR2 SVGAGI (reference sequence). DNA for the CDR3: TGTGCCAGCAGTTACTCCTTTCCCCCGCCCTATGGCTACACCTTC. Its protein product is CASSYSFPPPYGYTF.

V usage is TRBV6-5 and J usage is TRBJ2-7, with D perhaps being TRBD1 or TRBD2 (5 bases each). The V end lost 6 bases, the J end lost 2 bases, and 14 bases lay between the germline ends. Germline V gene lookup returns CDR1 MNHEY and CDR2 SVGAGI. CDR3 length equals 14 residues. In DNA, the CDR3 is TGTGCCAGCAGCCTCCGGGACCACACCTACGAGCAGTACTTC. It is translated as CASSLRDHTYEQYF.